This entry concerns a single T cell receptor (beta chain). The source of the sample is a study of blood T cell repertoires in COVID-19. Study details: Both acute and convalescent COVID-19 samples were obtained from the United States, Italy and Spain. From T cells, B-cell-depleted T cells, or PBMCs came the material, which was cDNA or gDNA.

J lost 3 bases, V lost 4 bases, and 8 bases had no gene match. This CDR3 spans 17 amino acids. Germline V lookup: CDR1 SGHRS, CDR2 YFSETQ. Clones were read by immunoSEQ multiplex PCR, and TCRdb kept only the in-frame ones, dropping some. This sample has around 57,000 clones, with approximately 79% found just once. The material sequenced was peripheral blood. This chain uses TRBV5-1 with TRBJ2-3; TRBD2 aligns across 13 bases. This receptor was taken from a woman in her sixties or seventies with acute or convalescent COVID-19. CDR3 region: CASSPRLAGGLTDTQYF. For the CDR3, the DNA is TGCGCCAGCAGCCCGAGACTAGCGGGGGGTCTAACAGATACGCAGTATTTT.